Sequencing of this T cell receptor (beta chain) was carried out in a study of patients and donors after allogeneic stem cell transplantation (dated by TCRdb to the early 2020s). On this clonotype itself: It has no known antigen specificity. Base qualities are not recorded, but no much larger clone differs from it by a single base.

Library method: RT-PCR. Sequencing took place on a NextSeq 550. The raw public data were reprocessed by TCRdb itself: fastp quality trimming at Q25, MiXCR clonotype calling, in-frame beta chains only. All rows with the same CDR3 protein become a single entry with the most common DNA and genes. The sample table contains some 150,000 distinct CDR3 sequences; only one count was recorded for about two fifths of them. 40% to 55% of the sample goes to the ten largest clones. CDR1 and CDR2 were assigned from the germline V gene as SNHLY and FYNNEI. Inclusive of the bounding cysteine and phenylalanine, the CDR3 is 14 residues long. Only CDR3 DNA remains: 42 bases, in frame from the first base. V drops 5 bases and J drops 2 bases, leaving 10 bases in between.

The sample comprised blood, either unsorted or a sorted T cell fraction (not recorded which). The clonotype was recovered from a human donor who was either an allogeneic HSCT recipient or a stem cell or donor lymphocyte infusion donor (not recorded which). It is not recorded whose cells these are; they may come from a transplant donor. This chain is built from TRBV2 and TRBJ1-5; possibly the D gene is TRBD1, per 6 matching bases. The CDR3 amino acid sequence is: CASSTRQGNQPQHF. The nucleotide sequence reads as follows: TGTGCCAGCAGTACACGACAGGGCAATCAGCCCCAGCATTTT.